These 23 T cell receptor beta chains share one sample of origin, sequenced in a study of T cell responses to AZD1222 COVID-19 vaccine (dated by TCRdb to the early 2020s). Preparation of the library involved the immunoSEQ multiplex PCR assay. TCRdb carries this immuneACCESS record with in-frame sequences only. Its versions omit some clonotypes, under half of them owing to an unresolved V gene in the studies checked, with the rest unexplained. A total of 100,000 to 150,000 clones appear in this sample, 80% to 90% of them only once. The top ten hold around 20% of the sample. This specimen's time point label, per the study, means: baseline before first vaccination. The source was peripheral blood, collected on day 0 of AZD1222 vaccination. The receptors here all came from an adult in good health.

This clone was seen only once. The chain has TRBV2 and TRBJ1-2, with D unresolved. The CDR3 sequence is 13 residues long. Per germline, CDR1 SNHLY and CDR2 FYNNEI. Trimming pared 4 bases from V and 2 bases from J, leaving 8 bases between. CDR3 amino acids: CASSALSNYGYTF. The CDR3 nucleotides read TGTGCCAGCAGTGCCTTATCGAACTATGGCTACACCTTC. Full variable domain (rest looked up from reference TRBV2 and TRBJ1-2): EPEVTQTPSHQVTQMGQEVILRCVPISNHLYFYWYRQILGQKVEFLVSFYNNEISEKSEIFDDQFSVERPDGSNFTLKIRSTKLEDSAMYFCASSALSNYGYTFGSGTRLTVV.

This clone has only one observation. V is TRBV2 and J is TRBJ2-2, with D unresolved. Trimming left V 3 bases short and J 5 bases short, with 7 bases between. Germline V lookup: CDR1 SNHLY, CDR2 FYNNEI. This CDR3 spans 13 amino acids. The CDR3 here is CASSDSVTGELFF. The CDR3 DNA follows: TGTGCCAGCAGTGATAGTGTAACCGGGGAGCTGTTTTTT.

The chain couples TRBV5-6 to TRBJ2-7, with D perhaps TRBD2 (6 bases). The CDR3 has 16 amino acids. The V end lost 4 bases, the J end lost 1 base, and 18 bases lay between the germline ends. Germline loops: CDR1 SGHDT, CDR2 YYEEEE. CDR3 in amino acids: CASSRRDSHGSYEQYF. The CDR3 DNA sequence: TGTGCCAGCAGCCGGCGGGACTCCCATGGGTCCTACGAGCAGTACTTC.

This rearrangement joins TRBV7-2 to TRBJ1-1, with 7 bases matching TRBD1. The germline V gene has CDR1 SGHTA and CDR2 FQGNSA. The CDR3 is 13 residues long. V shed 3 bases, J shed 4 bases, and the junction held 2 bases outside the gene matches. The CDR3 here is CASSFTGATEAFF. The CDR3, as DNA: TGTGCCAGCAGCTTCACAGGGGCCACTGAAGCTTTCTTT.

The V and J genes are TRBV4-2 and TRBJ2-1; 11 nucleotides match TRBD2. Per the germline V gene, CDR1 is LGHNA and CDR2 is YNFKEQ. Trimming at V came to 3 bases and at J to 8 bases, leaving 6 bases not matched to a gene. The CDR3 sequence is 15 residues long. The CDR3, as DNA: TGTGCCAGCAGCCACTCACTAGCGGGGGACGATGAGCAGTTCTTC. It is translated as CASSHSLAGDDEQFF.

This sequence joins TRBV7-2 and TRBJ2-3; perhaps TRBD2 as D (7 bases). CDR3 length: 15 residues. V lost 4 bases, J lost 8 bases, and 19 bases lay in between. CDR1 and CDR2 from the germline V gene are SGHTA and FQGNSA. This CDR3 reads CASSSFGGGLGTQYF. As DNA, the CDR3 is TGTGCCAGCAGCTCTTTTGGGGGGGGCCTGGGTACGCAGTATTTT.

The chain employs TRBV19 and TRBJ1-6, with no clear D. Germline CDR1 reads LNHDA; CDR2 reads SQIVND (reference sequence). The CDR3 runs to 14 residues. V was clipped by 5 bases and J by 9 bases, with 14 bases between them. The CDR3 DNA reads TGTGCCAGTAGTCCCGCCGGGAGTACTTCACCCCTCCACTTT. Translating gives CASSPAGSTSPLHF.

The chain couples TRBV18 to TRBJ2-5; TRBD2 is a possible D gene (5 bases). The CDR3 totals 13 residues. The V gene lost 5 bases and the J gene lost 3 bases, with 10 bases spanning the gap. CDR1 and CDR2 from the germline V gene are KGHSH and LQKENI. The CDR3 loop is CASSYGVKETQYF. Here the CDR3 DNA reads TGTGCCAGCTCATACGGGGTTAAAGAGACCCAGTACTTC.

The chain joins TRBV5-4 to TRBJ1-2; a possible D gene is TRBD1 (5 bases). The CDR3 is 13 amino acids. The germline V and J ends were trimmed by 6 bases and 7 bases, with 16 bases remaining between them. Germline values: CDR1 SGHNT, CDR2 YYREEE (reference sequence). The CDR3 reads CASTLRGGRGYTF. In DNA, the CDR3 is TGTGCCAGCACCCTACGGGGGGGTCGTGGCTACACCTTC.

V is TRBV28 and J is TRBJ2-3; possible D gene TRBD2, 6 bases. V was trimmed by 5 bases and J by 3 bases, leaving 18 bases between them. Per the germline V gene, CDR1 is MDHEN and CDR2 is SYDVKM. CDR3 size: 16 residues. The CDR3 DNA sequence: TGTGCCAGCAGTAAAGGAGGGTCAGTTGGGACAGATACGCAGTATTTT. Protein sequence: CASSKGGSVGTDTQYF.

V gene TRBV24-1 combines with J gene TRBJ1-5; D possibly corresponds to TRBD1 (6 bases). The germline CDR1 and CDR2 sequences are KGHDR and SFDVKD. V was trimmed by 4 bases and J by 7 bases, leaving 10 bases between them. The CDR3 totals 13 residues. Here the CDR3 DNA reads TGTGCCACCAGTGAGGGGGCAGGACAGCCCCAGCATTTT. It codes for CATSEGAGQPQHF.

The chain's CDR3 is CASSPMASHEKLFF. CDR3 bases: TGTGCCAGCTCACCTATGGCATCGCATGAAAAACTGTTTTTT. The chain is built from TRBV18 and TRBJ1-4; unclear D gene. The CDR3 runs 14 residues. Germline V CDR1 and CDR2: KGHSH, LQKENI. The ends were cut back, 3 bases at V and 6 bases at J, with 11 bases in the middle.

The gene calls are TRBV3-1 (or the pseudogene TRBV3-2) and TRBJ1-3; maybe TRBD1 (6 bases). There are 15 residues in the CDR3. V was cut by 4 bases and J by 0 bases, with 10 bases left in between. CDR1 is LGHDT, CDR2 YNNKEL, per germline (reference sequence). This chain's CDR3 is CASSRGTLSGNTIYF. The CDR3 DNA reads as TGTGCCAGCAGCCGCGGGACACTCTCTGGAAACACCATATATTTT.

Only a few counts were recorded for this clone. J is TRBJ2-5 and V is TRBV11-2; D is uncertain. The CDR3 is made up of 14 amino acids. V dropped 0 bases and J dropped 5 bases, with 10 bases sitting between them. CDR1 and CDR2 from the germline V gene are SGHAT and FQNNGV. CDR3 region: CASSLDWTGETQYF. In nucleotides, the CDR3 is TGTGCCAGCAGCTTAGATTGGACCGGCGAGACCCAGTACTTC. Drawing the rest from reference TRBV11-2 and TRBJ2-5, the complete variable domain is EAGVAQSPRYKIIEKRQSVAFWCNPISGHATLYWYQQILGQGPKLLIQFQNNGVVDDSQLPKDRFSAERLKGVDSTLKIQPAKLEDSAVYLCASSLDWTGETQYFGPGTRLLVL.

V and J are TRBV3-1 (or the pseudogene TRBV3-2) and TRBJ2-2; D not resolved. CDR1 and CDR2 (germline): LGHDT, YNNKEL (reference sequence). V lost 4 bases to trimming and J lost 6 bases, with 15 bases between them. This CDR3 is built from 15 residues. CDR3 DNA sequence: TGTGCCAGCAGCCGGGAACCCCTTCGCCCCGGGGAGCTGTTTTTT. Translated, it gives CASSREPLRPGELFF.

The rearrangement links TRBV7-2 to TRBJ1-2; D is possibly TRBD1 (5 bases). In germline, CDR1 is SGHTA, CDR2 FQGNSA. This CDR3 contains 15 residues. The V end was cut by 4 bases, the J end by 8 bases, with 20 bases between. The CDR3 DNA follows: TGTGCCAGCAGCTACTCACCATCCTCAGGGAAAGGCTACACCTTC. Protein product: CASSYSPSSGKGYTF.

J is TRBJ1-4 and V is TRBV7-2; D may be TRBD1 (5 bases). V lost 5 bases and J 8 bases, leaving 12 bases between the germline ends. The CDR3 is made up of 13 amino acids. Per the germline V gene, CDR1 is SGHTA and CDR2 is FQGNSA. CDR3 DNA: TGTGCCAGCAGCAGGGGCGTAGGGGAAAAACTGTTTTTT. Its translation: CASSRGVGEKLFF.

The chain is built from TRBV2 and TRBJ1-1; 8 bases agree with TRBD1. CDR1 and CDR2 (germline): SNHLY, FYNNEI. The junction had 5 bases not matched to a gene; V was cut back by 5 bases and J by 0 bases. This CDR3 spans 15 amino acids. The CDR3 protein is CASSTGQGMNTEAFF. CDR3 DNA sequence: TGTGCCAGCAGTACTGGACAGGGCATGAACACTGAAGCTTTCTTT.

This clone turned up a few times. This chain joins TRBV19 and TRBJ1-1; D gene uncertain. Trimming stripped 8 bases from V and 1 base from J, with 2 bases between. From germline, CDR1 is LNHDA and CDR2 SQIVND (reference sequence). This CDR3 has 10 residues. The CDR3 bases are TGTGCCAGTGGGAACACTGAAGCTTTCTTT. Protein product: CASGNTEAFF.

V is TRBV6-6 and J is TRBJ1-5; maybe TRBD1 (5 bases). Trimming took off 5 bases at V and 4 bases at J, with 12 bases between the two ends. Germline lookup yields CDR1 MNHNY and CDR2 SVGAGI (reference sequence). The CDR3 loop spans 14 amino acids. The CDR3, as DNA: TGTGCCAGCAGTAGGGGTAGGGAAAATCAGCCCCAGCATTTT. This encodes CASSRGRENQPQHF.

The V and J genes are TRBV6-4 and TRBJ2-7; 7 nucleotides match TRBD1. Germline CDR1 and CDR2: MRHNA and SNTAGT. V lost 5 bases, J lost 7 bases, and 17 bases stayed unmatched. The CDR3 sequence is 16 residues long. The CDR3, as DNA: TGTGCCAGCAGTCCCCCCCCCATAAGACAGGGCGGGGAGCAGTACTTC. It specifies CASSPPPIRQGGEQYF.

V gene TRBV5-5 combines with J gene TRBJ1-1; D ambiguous. The CDR3 loop spans 13 amino acids. The ends were cut back, 2 bases at V and 3 bases at J, with 8 bases in the middle. Germline V lookup: CDR1 SGHKS, CDR2 YYEKEE (reference sequence). CDR3 sequence: CASSLSGYTEAFF. The CDR3 DNA follows: TGTGCCAGCAGCTTATCTGGTTACACTGAAGCTTTCTTT.

The V gene is TRBV7-6, the J gene TRBJ1-6; 7 nucleotides agree with TRBD1. The ends lost 4 bases at V and 10 bases at J; junction bases unmatched: 4. The CDR3 consists of 13 residues. Looked up from germline, CDR1 is SGHVS and CDR2 is FNYEAQ. The CDR3 DNA reads TGTGCCAGCAGCTCAGACAGGGCATCACCCCTCCACTTT. Protein: CASSSDRASPLHF.